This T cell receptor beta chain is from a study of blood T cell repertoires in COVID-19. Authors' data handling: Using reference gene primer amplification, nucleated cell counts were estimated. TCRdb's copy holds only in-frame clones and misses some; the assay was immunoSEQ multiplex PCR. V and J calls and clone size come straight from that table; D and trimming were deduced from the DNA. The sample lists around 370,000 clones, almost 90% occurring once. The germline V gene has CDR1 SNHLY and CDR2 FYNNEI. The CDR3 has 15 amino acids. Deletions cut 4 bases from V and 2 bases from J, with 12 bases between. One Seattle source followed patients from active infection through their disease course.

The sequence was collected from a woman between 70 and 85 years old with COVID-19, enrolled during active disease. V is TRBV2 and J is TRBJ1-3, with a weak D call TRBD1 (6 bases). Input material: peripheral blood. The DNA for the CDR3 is TGTGCCAGCAGTGGTTCAGGGGCCACTGGAAACACCATATATTTT. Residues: CASSGSGATGNTIYF.